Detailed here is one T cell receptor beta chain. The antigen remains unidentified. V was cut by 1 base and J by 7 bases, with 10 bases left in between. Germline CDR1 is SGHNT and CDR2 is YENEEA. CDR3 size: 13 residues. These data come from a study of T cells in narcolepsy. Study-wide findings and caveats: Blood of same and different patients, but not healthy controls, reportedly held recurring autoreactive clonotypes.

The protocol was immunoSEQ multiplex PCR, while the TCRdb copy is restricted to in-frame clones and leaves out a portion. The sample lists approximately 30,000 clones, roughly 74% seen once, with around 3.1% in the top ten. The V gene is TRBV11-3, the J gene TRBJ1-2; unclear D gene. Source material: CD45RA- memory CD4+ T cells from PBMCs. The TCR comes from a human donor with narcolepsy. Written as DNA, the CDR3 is TGTGCCAGCAGCTTAGTGAGTGATGGTGGCTACACCTTC. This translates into CASSLVSDGGYTF.